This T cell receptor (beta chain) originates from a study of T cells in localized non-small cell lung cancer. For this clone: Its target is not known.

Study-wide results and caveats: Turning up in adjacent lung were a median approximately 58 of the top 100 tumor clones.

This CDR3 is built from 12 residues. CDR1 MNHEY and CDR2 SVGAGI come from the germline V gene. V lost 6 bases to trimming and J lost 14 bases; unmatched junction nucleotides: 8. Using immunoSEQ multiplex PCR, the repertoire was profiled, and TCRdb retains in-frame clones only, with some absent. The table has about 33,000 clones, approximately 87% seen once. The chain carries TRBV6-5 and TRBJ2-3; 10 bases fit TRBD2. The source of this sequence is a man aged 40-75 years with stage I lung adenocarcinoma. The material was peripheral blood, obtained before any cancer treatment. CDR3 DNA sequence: TGTGCCAGCAGCCCAACTAGCGGGGAGGGGTATTTT. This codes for CASSPTSGEGYF.